Listed here are 18 T cell receptor beta chains from one sample, sequenced in a study of T-cell memory formation after mild COVID-19 (dated by TCRdb to the early 2020s). Libraries were made using 5' RACE. TCRdb names Illumina NovaSeq 6000 as the instrument used. Using fastp at Q25 and MiXCR, TCRdb reprocessed the public reads and kept productive beta chains. Every entry covers one CDR3 protein and lists the most common genes and DNA from its rows. Across this sample there are roughly 560,000 distinct CDR3 sequences, with around 20% seen only once. The ten top clones hold approximately 13% of the sample. The sequenced sample was PBMCs or a T cell subset sorted from them (not recorded which). The receptors originated from an adult woman who had mild COVID-19 (a few samples of this study predate the infection). The sample titles of this study are shuffled in the database, so cell type and time point are left out; the donor was told from shared clones.

This chain joins TRBV2 and TRBJ1-3; D possibly corresponds to TRBD1 (6 bases). The germline V gene has CDR1 SNHLY and CDR2 FYNNEI. V was clipped by 7 bases and J by 0 bases, with 16 bases between them. The CDR3 sequence is 16 residues long. The CDR3 region has the DNA TGTGCCAGCACCGACACAGGGCAGATCTCTGGAAACACCATATATTTT. Translating it yields CASTDTGQISGNTIYF.

The chain couples TRBV18 to TRBJ1-6; the match to TRBD1 covers 9 bases. The germline V gene encodes CDR1 KGHSH and CDR2 LQKENI. V trimming: 6 bases; J trimming: 14 bases; junction bases outside the gene matches: 11. There are 14 residues in the CDR3. CDR3 region: CASSSDRGWSTLHF. The CDR3, as DNA: TGTGCCAGCTCCTCGGACAGGGGTTGGAGCACCCTCCACTTT. Looking up the rest from reference TRBV18 and TRBJ1-6 gives the full variable domain: NAGVMQNPRHLVRRRGQEARLRCSPMKGHSHVYWYRQLPEEGLKFMVYLQKENIIDESGMPKERFSAEFPKEGPSILRIQQVVRGDSAAYFCASSSDRGWSTLHFGNGTRLTVT.

This clonotype was seen a handful of times. The chain carries TRBV4-2 and TRBJ2-7; 12 bases are shared with TRBD2. Looked up from germline, CDR1 is LGHNA and CDR2 is YNFKEQ. The CDR3 extends over 16 amino acids. Trimming took 3 bases from V and 4 from J; bases not matched to a gene: 7. The CDR3 reads CASSQASGGEWYEQYF. CDR3 nucleotide sequence: TGTGCCAGCAGCCAGGCTAGCGGGGGGGAATGGTACGAGCAGTACTTC.

The chain couples TRBV27 to TRBJ2-5; D unclear. Per germline, CDR1 MNHEY and CDR2 SMNVEV (reference sequence). This CDR3 has 13 residues. Trimming took off 6 bases at V and 3 bases at J, with 11 bases between the two ends. The CDR3 nucleotides read TGTGCCAGCAGCCTAATGCGCAAAGAGACCCAGTACTTC. Encoded protein: CASSLMRKETQYF.

This clonotype was seen ten or more times. The V gene is TRBV7-3, the J gene TRBJ2-7; no reliable D call. The length of the CDR3 is 12 residues. V lost 6 bases to trimming and J lost 2 bases, with 8 bases between them. Germline V CDR1 and CDR2: SGHTA, FQGTGA. Here the CDR3 reads CASRSVPYEQYF. CDR3 sequence (DNA): TGTGCCAGCAGATCAGTACCCTACGAGCAGTACTTC.

This clonotype was counted between two and nine times. CDR3 DNA: TGTGCCAGCAGAGGTGGGGGGCGGGACTATGGCTACACCTTC. It specifies CASRGGGRDYGYTF. The rearrangement joins TRBV5-4 to TRBJ1-2; weak D call: TRBD1 (6 bases). The germline V gene has CDR1 SGHNT and CDR2 YYREEE (reference sequence). This CDR3 has 14 residues. Trimming pared 5 bases from V and 3 bases from J, leaving 14 bases between. The entire variable domain, with the rest obtained from reference TRBV5-4 and TRBJ1-2, is as follows: ETGVTQSPTHLIKTRGQQVTLRCSSQSGHNTVSWYQQALGQGPQFIFQYYREEENGRGNFPPRFSGLQFPNYSSELNVNALELDDSALYLCASRGGGRDYGYTFGSGTRLTVV.

This clonotype showed up many times. The chain combines TRBV7-9 with TRBJ2-1; D is ambiguous. Trimming removed 3 bases from V and 9 bases from J, with 9 bases in between. Germline V lookup: CDR1 SEHNR, CDR2 FQNEAQ (reference sequence). The CDR3 is 12 amino acids. In DNA, the CDR3 is TGTGCCAGCAGCTTTAGCCCGTCTGAGCAGTTCTTC. Protein: CASSFSPSEQFF.

This clonotype was counted at least ten times. This chain connects TRBV30 to TRBJ2-3, with a possible D match to TRBD2 (6 bases). The length of the CDR3 is 16 residues. V dropped 2 bases and J dropped 2 bases, with 17 bases sitting between them. Germline V lookup: CDR1 GTSNPN, CDR2 SVGIG (reference sequence). The CDR3 protein is CAWSRRGPFITDTQYF. The CDR3 region has the DNA TGTGCCTGGAGTAGGCGGGGTCCTTTCATCACAGATACGCAGTATTTT.

This clonotype was observed a handful of times. The chain joins TRBV7-9 to TRBJ2-1; tentative D call: TRBD2 (5 bases). V was cut by 7 bases and J by 1 base, with 20 bases left in between. Germline V gene lookup returns CDR1 SEHNR and CDR2 FQNEAQ (reference sequence). The CDR3 is 17 residues long. The CDR3 reads CASTQWTWVRSYNEQFF. The DNA for the CDR3 is TGTGCCAGCACCCAATGGACTTGGGTCCGTTCCTACAATGAGCAGTTCTTC.

The V and J genes are TRBV20-1 and TRBJ2-5; no clear D gene. The germline V gene has CDR1 DFQATT and CDR2 SNEGSKA (reference sequence). The CDR3 is 13 residues long. Trimming shortened V by 6 bases and J by 3 bases, and 14 bases separated the two germline ends. This CDR3 is CSAEISVKETQYF. The CDR3 region has the DNA TGCAGTGCCGAGATCAGCGTTAAAGAGACCCAGTACTTC.

This rearrangement joins TRBV29-1 to TRBJ1-2; D might be TRBD1 (5 bases). The CDR3 runs to 16 residues. Trimming took off 0 bases at V and 0 bases at J, with 14 bases between the two ends. Germline V gene sequence: CDR1 SQVTM, CDR2 ANQGSEA. DNA for the CDR3: TGCAGCGTTGAAGATATGCTGGGGCTAGCTAACTATGGCTACACCTTC. Translation: CSVEDMLGLANYGYTF.

V gene TRBV5-1 combines with J gene TRBJ2-3; 10 bases are a match to TRBD2. CDR3 length equals 15 residues. With V trimmed by 5 bases and J by 2 bases, 5 bases remained unmatched. The V gene's germline CDR1 is SGHRS and CDR2 YFSETQ. The CDR3 DNA sequence: TGCGCCAGCAGATGGACTAGCGGATACACAGATACGCAGTATTTT. Translating it yields CASRWTSGYTDTQYF. The full variable domain, in which reference TRBV5-1 and TRBJ2-3 provide the parts outside the CDR3, is KAGVTQTPRYLIKTRGQQVTLSCSPISGHRSVSWYQQTPGQGLQFLFEYFSETQRNKGNFPGRFSGRQFSNSRSEMNVSTLELGDSALYLCASRWTSGYTDTQYFGPGTRLTVL.

This clonotype was observed a handful of times. The J gene is TRBJ2-1, the V gene TRBV5-6, with 9 bases aligning to TRBD2. There are 16 residues in the CDR3. Trimming at V came to 0 bases and at J to 4 bases, leaving 5 bases not matched to a gene. The germline V gene encodes CDR1 SGHDT and CDR2 YYEEEE. Written as DNA, the CDR3 is TGTGCCAGCAGCTTGGGTGCGACTAGCGGATACAATGAGCAGTTCTTC. It specifies CASSLGATSGYNEQFF.

There are many counts of this clonotype. V gene TRBV7-6 combines with J gene TRBJ2-3; 7 bases are shared with TRBD1. V gave up 6 bases and J gave up 1 base; unmatched junction bases: 7. This CDR3 has 15 amino acids. Germline V gives CDR1 SGHVS, CDR2 FNYEAQ. CDR3: CASRPGGFGTDTQYF. CDR3 in DNA: TGTGCCAGCAGGCCAGGGGGTTTCGGCACAGATACGCAGTATTTT.

This chain connects TRBV7-9 to TRBJ1-1, with 7 bases that match TRBD1. Germline assignment: CDR1 SEHNR and CDR2 FQNEAQ (reference sequence). V dropped 4 bases and J dropped 0; count of bases not matched to a gene: 5. The CDR3 contains 15 residues. The CDR3 region has the DNA TGTGCCAGCAGCTACACGACAGGGCTGAACACTGAAGCTTTCTTT. This translates into CASSYTTGLNTEAFF.

The V gene is TRBV29-1, the J gene TRBJ2-1; 9 bases map to TRBD1. Germline V lookup: CDR1 SQVTM, CDR2 ANQGSEA. This CDR3 is 14 amino acids long. Trimming took 3 bases from V and 2 from J; bases not matched to a gene: 2. The CDR3 coding sequence is TGCAGCGTTGAGTGGACAGGGGCCTACAATGAGCAGTTCTTC. Protein product: CSVEWTGAYNEQFF.

Many counts were recorded for this clonotype. V gene TRBV9 combines with J gene TRBJ2-3; a weak D match, TRBD1 (6 bases). V was shortened by 0 bases and J by 1 base, with 9 bases between the two germline ends. In germline, CDR1 is SGDLS, CDR2 YYNGEE. The CDR3 has 15 amino acids. The CDR3 sequence is CASSVGAGGTDTQYF. The CDR3 DNA sequence: TGTGCCAGCAGCGTAGGGGCAGGGGGCACAGATACGCAGTATTTT.

The chain uses TRBV7-2 and TRBJ1-4; a weak D match, TRBD1 (5 bases). The CDR3 has 15 amino acids. Germline CDR1 and CDR2: SGHTA and FQGNSA. V shed 2 bases and J shed 7 bases, with 14 bases lying between them. This chain's CDR3 is CASSLSPDTGEKLFF. CDR3 nucleotide sequence: TGTGCCAGCAGCTTAAGCCCGGACACTGGTGAAAAACTGTTTTTT.